This T cell receptor (beta chain) emerged from a study of cytomegalovirus exposure and HLA in healthy donors. On this clone: No antigen is known for it.

Amplification used 60 Vbeta primers and 13 Jbeta primers. Using immunoSEQ multiplex PCR, the repertoire was profiled, and TCRdb retains in-frame clones only, with some absent. The sample table includes some 120,000 clones. The CDR3 spans 13 residues. V lost 5 bases to trimming and J lost 2 bases, with 8 bases between them. CDR1 and CDR2 (germline): SGHTA, FQGTGA. The study, taken as a whole, reports: It was confirmed in vitro that three of the CMV-associated chains were specific for CMV antigens.

This receptor was identified in a young man in good health and CMV-seronegative. What was sequenced was PBMCs. The V gene is TRBV7-3, the J gene TRBJ2-3; D is unclear. The CDR3: CASSPGSTDTQYF. The CDR3, as DNA: TGTGCCAGCAGCCCCGGGTCCACAGATACGCAGTATTTT.